Presented here are 8 T cell receptor beta chains from one specimen sequenced in a study of PD-L1 blockade in urothelial cancer. Assay used: immunoSEQ multiplex PCR; TCRdb lists only in-frame clones, some missing. In the table there are more than 40,000 clones, 70% to 90% of which are singletons. The specimen comprised PBMCs, sampled around atezolizumab (anti-PD-L1) treatment. These receptors were obtained from a man in his 60s with urothelial cancer.

The V gene is TRBV7-8, the J gene TRBJ2-5; TRBD2 matches at 8 bases. The CDR3 is 14 residues long. CDR1 is SGHVS and CDR2 is FQNEAQ in the germline V gene. The junction had 6 bases not matched to a gene; V was cut back by 5 bases and J by 4 bases. CDR3 sequence: CASSPARGAETQYF. CDR3 sequence (DNA): TGTGCCAGCAGCCCTGCGCGGGGGGCAGAGACCCAGTACTTC.

This clone was observed a single time. CDR3 nucleotide sequence: TGTGCCAGCAGCTTATGGGGGGGGAACACCGGGGAGCTGTTTTTT. Translation gives CASSLWGGNTGELFF. The chain employs TRBV11-3 and TRBJ2-2, with TRBD2 matching over 7 bases. Looked up from germline, CDR1 is SGHNT and CDR2 is YENEEA. The V segment lost 2 bases and the J segment 1 base; nucleotides outside the gene matches: 1. CDR3 length equals 15 residues.

The chain is built from TRBV7-3 and TRBJ2-5; 10 nucleotides match TRBD1. CDR3 length equals 14 residues. Germline V gene data show CDR1 as SGHTA and CDR2 as FQGTGA. J lost 5 bases, V lost 3 bases, and 3 bases had no gene match. The CDR3 protein is CASSLTGGEETQYF. The CDR3 DNA follows: TGTGCCAGCAGCTTGACAGGGGGCGAGGAGACCCAGTACTTC. The whole variable domain, filled in from reference TRBV7-3 and TRBJ2-5, reads GAGVSQTPSNKVTEKGKYVELRCDPISGHTALYWYRQSLGQGPEFLIYFQGTGAADDSGLPNDRFFAVRPEGSVSTLKIQRTERGDSAVYLCASSLTGGEETQYFGPGTRLLVL.

This chain links TRBV18 with TRBJ2-3, with TRBD2 identical over 7 bases. CDR1 and CDR2 (germline): KGHSH, LQKENI. The J segment lost 0 bases and the V segment lost 2 bases, leaving 5 bases of the junction unmatched. The CDR3 contains 16 residues. The CDR3 region is CASSPAGLTSTDTQYF. In DNA, the CDR3 is TGTGCCAGCTCACCAGCGGGACTAACTAGCACAGATACGCAGTATTTT.

The J gene is TRBJ1-4, the V gene TRBV19, with D unclear. The CDR3 covers 13 residues. Per the germline V gene, CDR1 is LNHDA and CDR2 is SQIVND (reference sequence). Trimming stripped 5 bases from V and 5 bases from J, with 9 bases between. The CDR3 spells CASSPTTNEKLFF. In DNA form, the CDR3 reads TGTGCCAGTAGTCCGACTACGAATGAAAAACTGTTTTTT.

Only one count was recorded for this clone. V gene TRBV6-6 combines with J gene TRBJ1-2, with D possibly being TRBD1 (6 bases). The CDR3 loop spans 13 amino acids. Per the germline V gene, CDR1 is MNHNY and CDR2 is SVGAGI (reference sequence). V was cut by 0 bases and J by 6 bases, with 8 bases left in between. The CDR3 DNA reads as TGTGCCAGCAGTTACTCGTCAGGGGATGGCTACACCTTC. Residues: CASSYSSGDGYTF.

This clone was counted a few times. The chain couples TRBV7-9 to TRBJ1-2, with no clear D. Germline V CDR1 and CDR2: SEHNR, FQNEAQ (reference sequence). V was clipped by 1 base and J by 7 bases, with 10 bases between them. The CDR3 has 13 amino acids. In nucleotides, the CDR3 is TGTGCCAGCAGCTTAGGAGGGTACTTTGGCTACACCTTC. This gives the protein CASSLGGYFGYTF.

The chain links TRBV6-5 to TRBJ1-2; tentatively, D is TRBD1 (5 bases). Germline CDR1 MNHEY, CDR2 SVGAGI. The CDR3 runs 12 residues. V lost 6 bases and J 6 bases, leaving 11 bases between the germline ends. Written as DNA, the CDR3 is TGTGCCAGCAGCCCTGGGGCTGATGGCTACACCTTC. Its translation is CASSPGADGYTF.